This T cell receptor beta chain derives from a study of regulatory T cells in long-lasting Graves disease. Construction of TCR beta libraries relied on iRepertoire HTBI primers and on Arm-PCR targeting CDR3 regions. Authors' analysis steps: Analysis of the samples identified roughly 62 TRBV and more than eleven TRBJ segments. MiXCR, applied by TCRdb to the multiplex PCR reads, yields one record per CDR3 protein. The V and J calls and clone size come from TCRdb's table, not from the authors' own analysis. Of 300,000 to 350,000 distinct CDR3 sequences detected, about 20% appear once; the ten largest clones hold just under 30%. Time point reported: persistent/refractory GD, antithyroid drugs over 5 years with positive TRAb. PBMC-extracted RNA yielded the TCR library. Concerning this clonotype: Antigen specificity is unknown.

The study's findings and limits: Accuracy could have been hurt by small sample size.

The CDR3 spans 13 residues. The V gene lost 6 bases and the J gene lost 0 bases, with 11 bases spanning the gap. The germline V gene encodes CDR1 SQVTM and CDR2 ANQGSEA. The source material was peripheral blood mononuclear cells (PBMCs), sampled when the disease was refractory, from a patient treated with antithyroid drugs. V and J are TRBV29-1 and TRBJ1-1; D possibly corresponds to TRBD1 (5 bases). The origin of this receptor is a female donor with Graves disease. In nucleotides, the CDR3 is TGCAGCGTCCAGGGACGAATGAACACTGAAGCTTTCTTT. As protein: CSVQGRMNTEAFF.